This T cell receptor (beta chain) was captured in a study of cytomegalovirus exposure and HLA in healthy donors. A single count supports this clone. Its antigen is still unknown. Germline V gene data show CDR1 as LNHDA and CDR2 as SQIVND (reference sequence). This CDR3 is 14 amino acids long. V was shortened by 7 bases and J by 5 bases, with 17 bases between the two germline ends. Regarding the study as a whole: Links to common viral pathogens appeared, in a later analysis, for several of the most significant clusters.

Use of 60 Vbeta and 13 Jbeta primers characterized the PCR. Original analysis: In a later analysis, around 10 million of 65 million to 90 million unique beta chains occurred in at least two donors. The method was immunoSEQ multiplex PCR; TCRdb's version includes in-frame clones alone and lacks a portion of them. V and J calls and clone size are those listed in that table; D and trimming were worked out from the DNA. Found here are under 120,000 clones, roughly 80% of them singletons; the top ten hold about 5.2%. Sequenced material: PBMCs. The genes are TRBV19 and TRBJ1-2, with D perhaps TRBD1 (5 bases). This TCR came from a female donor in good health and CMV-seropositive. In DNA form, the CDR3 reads TGTGCCAGTAAACGTTTTCAGGGAACTTATGGCTACACCTTC. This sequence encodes CASKRFQGTYGYTF.